Shown below are 24 T cell receptor beta chains from a single sample sequenced in a study of CD8+ T cells in alopecia areata. As the sequencing template, cDNA was produced by extracting RNA and reverse transcribing it. Libraries were prepared by immunoSEQ multiplex PCR; TCRdb keeps only in-frame clonotypes and omits some of them. Among 150,000 to 200,000 clones, roughly 64% were seen once, and the ten largest hold 5.5% to 6%. Regarding treatment: oral pan-JAK inhibitor, 5-10 mg twice daily. Sequences were derived from CD4+ T cells sorted from blood, sampled at week 24, from a patient treated with tofacitinib. The receptors stem from a human donor with alopecia areata.

Here the CDR3 DNA reads TGTGCCAGCATCTCAAACCCCGGGGAGCTGTTTTTT. As protein: CASISNPGELFF. The rearrangement joins TRBV9 to TRBJ2-2; D not resolved. The V end lost 6 bases, the J end lost 6 bases, and 9 bases lay between the germline ends. Germline CDR1 reads SGDLS; CDR2 reads YYNGEE. The CDR3 has 12 residues.

CDR3: CASSQYMTGQETQYF. The CDR3 nucleotides read TGCGCCAGCAGCCAATATATGACAGGGCAAGAGACCCAGTACTTC. The rearrangement links TRBV4-3 to TRBJ2-5; 7 nucleotides agree with TRBD1. The CDR3 has 15 residues. Germline loops: CDR1 LGHNA, CDR2 YSLEER. Losses at the gene ends were 2 bases for V and 2 bases for J; bases not matched to a gene: 5.

This rearrangement joins TRBV5-1 to TRBJ2-5, with a possible D match to TRBD1 (5 bases). From germline, CDR1 is SGHRS and CDR2 YFSETQ. Trimming removed 4 bases from V and 5 bases from J, with 24 bases in between. This CDR3 is built from 17 residues. CDR3 DNA: TGCGCCAGCAGCGCGAGGATCGTCCAGGGCCCCGAGGAGACCCAGTACTTC. Its protein product is CASSARIVQGPEETQYF.

This chain connects TRBV29-1 to TRBJ2-3; D ambiguous. CDR3 size: 8 residues. The V and J ends lost 5 bases and 12 bases respectively, with 6 bases between them. CDR1 is SQVTM, CDR2 ANQGSEA, per germline. The CDR3 region is CSVTPQYF. The CDR3 nucleotides read TGCAGCGTTACACCACAGTATTTT.

This clone was seen at least ten times. The chain couples TRBV2 to TRBJ1-3; possible D gene TRBD1, 6 bases. CDR3 length: 16 amino acids. The germline V gene has CDR1 SNHLY and CDR2 FYNNEI. Trimming shortened V by 3 bases and J by 3 bases, and 15 bases separated the two germline ends. The CDR3 region has the DNA TGTGCCAGCAGTGAGGTCAGGGGATCTTATGGAAACACCATATATTTT. Its translation is CASSEVRGSYGNTIYF.

The V and J genes are TRBV30 and TRBJ1-5; D ambiguous. V was shortened by 0 bases and J by 5 bases, with 11 bases between the two germline ends. This CDR3 has 14 amino acids. Per the germline V gene, CDR1 is GTSNPN and CDR2 is SVGIG (reference sequence). CDR3 sequence reads: CAWSVPRKDQPQHF. CDR3 DNA sequence: TGTGCCTGGAGTGTGCCCCGCAAGGATCAGCCCCAGCATTTT. The whole variable domain, remainder taken from reference TRBV30 and TRBJ1-5, is SQTIHQWPATLVQPVGSPLSLECTVEGTSNPNLYWYRQAAGRGLQLLFYSVGIGQISSEVPQNLSASRPQDRQFILSSKKLLLSDSGFYLCAWSVPRKDQPQHFGDGTRLSIL.

This chain uses TRBV29-1 with TRBJ2-5; 12 positions match TRBD2. The CDR3 extends over 18 amino acids. Germline V CDR1 and CDR2: SQVTM, ANQGSEA. V gave up 5 bases and J gave up 1 base; unmatched junction bases: 14. CDR3 sequence: CSVTLAGGPRSSQETQYF. The CDR3 DNA sequence: TGCAGCGTTACTCTAGCGGGAGGGCCGCGCTCGAGCCAAGAGACCCAGTACTTC.

The sample holds one count of this clone. The chain's CDR3 is CAWSVIRLLGQGAGANVLTF. In nucleotides, the CDR3 is TGTGCCTGGAGTGTGATAAGACTTCTGGGGCAAGGGGCTGGGGCCAACGTCCTGACTTTC. V and J are TRBV30 and TRBJ2-6, with D maybe TRBD1 (5 bases). V was clipped by 0 bases and J by 2 bases, with 23 bases between them. Germline CDR1 reads GTSNPN; CDR2 reads SVGIG (reference sequence). This CDR3 has 20 residues.

Only a few counts were recorded for this clone. The chain carries TRBV23-1 and TRBJ2-7; perhaps TRBD1 as D (6 bases). TRBV23-1 is reported as an ORF; its role is uncertain. This CDR3 spans 12 amino acids. CDR3 bases: TGCGCAGACCTCGAAACAGGGAAGGAGCAGTACTTC. Its translation: CADLETGKEQYF.

V and J are TRBV19 and TRBJ2-7, with D maybe TRBD1 (5 bases). The CDR3 length is 13 residues. CDR1 is LNHDA, CDR2 SQIVND, per germline (reference sequence). Trimming removed 8 bases at V and 2 bases at J, with 13 bases between. CDR3 residues: CASAQGVPYEQYF. The CDR3 nucleotides are TGTGCCAGTGCCCAAGGGGTACCCTACGAGCAGTACTTC. Complete variable domain (other parts from reference TRBV19 and TRBJ2-7): DGGITQSPKYLFRKEGQNVTLSCEQNLNHDAMYWYRQDPGQGLRLIYYSQIVNDFQKGDIAEGYSVSREKKESFPLTVTSAQKNPTAFYLCASAQGVPYEQYFGPGTRLTVT.

The rearrangement uses TRBV6-1 and TRBJ1-1; D is unclear. Germline V gives CDR1 MNHNS, CDR2 SASEGT. Trimming removed 3 bases at V and 5 bases at J, with 16 bases between. The CDR3 contains 15 residues. The CDR3 DNA reads TGTGCCAGCAGTGAGCAAATCTTTGGGAGGACTGAAGCTTTCTTT. The encoded protein is CASSEQIFGRTEAFF.

The V call is TRBV27, the J call TRBJ2-3; 8 positions match TRBD1. The CDR3 totals 15 residues. Germline V gene lookup returns CDR1 MNHEY and CDR2 SMNVEV (reference sequence). V gave up 5 bases and J gave up 0 bases; unmatched junction bases: 4. CDR3 loop: CASSPRQGSTDTQYF. CDR3 nucleotides: TGTGCCAGCAGTCCGAGACAGGGGAGCACAGATACGCAGTATTTT.

This chain joins TRBV18 and TRBJ2-1; the match to TRBD1 covers 8 bases. This CDR3 has 14 amino acids. The V gene end was trimmed by 3 bases and the J gene end by 15 bases; junction bases not matched to a gene: 13. Germline lookup yields CDR1 KGHSH and CDR2 LQKENI. The CDR3 region has the DNA TGTGCCAGCTCACCTCTGGGACAGGTTTCATTTTTGTTCTTC. Translating gives CASSPLGQVSFLFF.

This sequence joins TRBV6-6 and TRBJ2-7; D gene unclear. The CDR3 sequence is 15 residues long. CDR1 MNHNY and CDR2 SVGAGI come from the germline V gene (reference sequence). The germline V and J ends were trimmed by 0 bases and 2 bases, with 11 bases remaining between them. CDR3 residues: CASSYSVSSPYEQYF. CDR3 bases: TGTGCCAGCAGTTACTCAGTTAGCAGTCCCTACGAGCAGTACTTC.

The chain couples TRBV7-2 to TRBJ1-2, with 8 bases lining up with TRBD1. The CDR3 sequence is 15 residues long. The junction had 10 bases not matched to a gene; V was cut back by 4 bases and J by 6 bases. CDR1 and CDR2 from the germline V gene are SGHTA and FQGNSA. DNA for the CDR3: TGTGCCAGCAGCTACACTATGACAGGGGAAGATGGCTACACCTTC. The encoded protein is CASSYTMTGEDGYTF.

The J gene is TRBJ2-2, the V gene TRBV7-3; TRBD2 matches 7 bases. Trimming took 2 bases from V and 6 from J; bases not matched to a gene: 3. The length of the CDR3 is 14 residues. CDR1 SGHTA and CDR2 FQGTGA come from the germline V gene. CDR3 amino acids: CASSLGGSAGELFF. The CDR3 DNA reads TGTGCCAGCAGCTTAGGCGGGAGTGCCGGGGAGCTGTTTTTT. The whole variable domain, filled in from reference TRBV7-3 and TRBJ2-2, reads GAGVSQTPSNKVTEKGKYVELRCDPISGHTALYWYRQSLGQGPEFLIYFQGTGAADDSGLPNDRFFAVRPEGSVSTLKIQRTERGDSAVYLCASSLGGSAGELFFGEGSRLTVL.

The DNA of the CDR3 is TGTGCCAGCTCACCCGGGACTAGCGGGAGAGGCGAGCAGTACTTC. It is translated as CASSPGTSGRGEQYF. V gene TRBV18 combines with J gene TRBJ2-7, with 14 bases aligning to TRBD2. Germline CDR1 reads KGHSH; CDR2 reads LQKENI. V trimming: 3 bases; J trimming: 6 bases; junction bases outside the gene matches: 4. This CDR3 has 15 amino acids.

This clone was found many times. The genes are TRBV4-2 and TRBJ2-5; 9 positions match TRBD2. Germline loops: CDR1 LGHNA, CDR2 YNFKEQ. The J segment lost 1 base and the V segment lost 0 bases, leaving 9 bases of the junction unmatched. This CDR3 is 18 amino acids long. The CDR3 nucleotides read TGTGCCAGCAGCCAAGATCTACTAGCGGGTTTAGCCCAAGAGACCCAGTACTTC. Protein: CASSQDLLAGLAQETQYF.

This clone turned up a few times. V is TRBV6-6 and J is TRBJ2-7; D gene unclear. Trimming took 2 bases from V and 0 from J, leaving 5 bases between them. CDR1 is MNHNY, CDR2 SVGAGI, per germline (reference sequence). There are 13 residues in the CDR3. CDR3 protein: CASSYAYSYEQYF. The CDR3 nucleotides are TGTGCCAGCAGTTACGCATACTCCTACGAGCAGTACTTC.

The rearrangement links TRBV29-1 to TRBJ1-1; 10 bases fit TRBD1. CDR1 is SQVTM, CDR2 ANQGSEA, per germline. Trimming at V came to 7 bases and at J to 0 bases, leaving 5 bases not matched to a gene. The CDR3 runs 14 residues. CDR3 protein: CSADRGKVNTEAFF. The CDR3 DNA follows: TGCAGCGCGGACAGGGGGAAAGTGAACACTGAAGCTTTCTTT.

This clone has a handful of counts. The chain recombines TRBV10-2 with TRBJ2-1, with D unresolved. Germline V gene data show CDR1 as WSHSY and CDR2 as SAAADI. The CDR3 is 16 residues long. V was cut by 6 bases and J by 6 bases, with 21 bases left in between. For the CDR3, the DNA is TGCGCCAGCAGCGCCATCATGATCGTGGGCGGCAATGAGCAGTTCTTC. It encodes CASSAIMIVGGNEQFF.

The genes are TRBV14 and TRBJ2-6; D perhaps matches TRBD2 (5 bases). Germline CDR1 is SGHDN and CDR2 is FVKESK. This CDR3 has 15 residues. Between the trimmed V and J ends, which lost 3 bases and 2 bases, there was a span of 8 bases. The CDR3 nucleotides are TGTGCCAGCAGCCAGGCCGGGACTGGGGCCAACGTCCTGACTTTC. Its protein product is CASSQAGTGANVLTF.

This clone has only a few counts. V is TRBV6-5 and J is TRBJ2-1; D is possibly TRBD1 or TRBD2 (6 bases each). The CDR3 contains 15 residues. Germline lookup yields CDR1 MNHEY and CDR2 SVGAGI. V shed 8 bases and J shed 8 bases, with 22 bases lying between them. Here the CDR3 DNA reads TGTGCCAGCCGCCAGGGGCGGGACCGTTTGGATGAGCAGTTCTTC. Its protein product is CASRQGRDRLDEQFF.

Regarding this clone: The sample carries other DNA sequences with the same CDR3. This chain connects TRBV4-3 to TRBJ1-5, with no clear D. The CDR3 runs 13 residues. Trimming shortened V by 0 bases and J by 4 bases, and 4 bases separated the two germline ends. Germline V gives CDR1 LGHNA, CDR2 YSLEER. The DNA of the CDR3 is TGCGCCAGCAGCCAAGACGGAAATCAGCCCCAGCATTTT. Residues: CASSQDGNQPQHF.